Shown below are 11 T cell receptor beta chains from a single sample sequenced in a study of tumour-infiltrating T cells in Burkitt lymphoma (dated by TCRdb to about 2020). Libraries were prepared through the immunoSEQ multiplex PCR assay. TCRdb took this table from immuneACCESS and kept in-frame rearrangements with V and J called. Such tables lack part of the clones; where checked against another copy, unresolved V genes explain under half of the gap, and the rest is unexplained. The sample contains about 800 clones, approximately 79% of them found a single time. The top ten clonotypes cover roughly 28% of the sample. Sequencing input: tumor tissue. All receptors come from a human donor with diffuse large B-cell lymphoma. Some clones in this sample may be carry-over from other donors' samples.

The rearrangement joins TRBV6-6 to TRBJ1-2; D is uncertain. Per the germline V gene, CDR1 is MNHNY and CDR2 is SVGAGI (reference sequence). This CDR3 is built from 13 residues. V lost 7 bases and J lost 4, with 13 bases in between. CDR3 sequence reads: CASNSDSLYGYTF. CDR3 DNA sequence: TGTGCCAGCAATTCCGACTCGCTCTATGGCTACACCTTC.

V usage is TRBV9 and J usage is TRBJ1-1; D remains ambiguous. Trimming removed 0 bases from V and 0 bases from J, with 12 bases in between. Per the germline V gene, CDR1 is SGDLS and CDR2 is YYNGEE. The CDR3 has 16 residues. The CDR3 here is CASSVAPDYLNTEAFF. The CDR3 nucleotides read TGTGCCAGCAGCGTAGCCCCCGACTACCTGAACACTGAAGCTTTCTTT.

This chain uses TRBV27 with TRBJ1-1; D might be TRBD1 (5 bases). The germline gives CDR1 MNHEY, CDR2 SMNVEV (reference sequence). CDR3 length equals 15 residues. V lost 3 bases and J lost 0, with 11 bases in between. The CDR3 DNA reads TGTGCCAGCAGTTTTCCCAGGGTCATGAACACTGAAGCTTTCTTT. Amino acid sequence: CASSFPRVMNTEAFF.

The V and J genes are TRBV5-8 and TRBJ2-2; 7 bases are shared with TRBD1. V was clipped by 4 bases and J by 0 bases; unmatched bases: 6. This CDR3 has 16 residues. Germline assignment: CDR1 SGHTS and CDR2 YDEGEE. CDR3 in amino acids: CASSPGQSPNTGELFF. DNA for the CDR3: TGTGCCAGCAGCCCGGGACAGTCACCGAACACCGGGGAGCTGTTTTTT.

This rearrangement joins TRBV7-9 to TRBJ1-5, with D unclear. V lost 0 bases and J lost 4, with 1 base in between. The CDR3 spans 12 residues. Germline CDR1 reads SEHNR; CDR2 reads FQNEAQ (reference sequence). For the CDR3, the DNA is TGTGCCAGCAGCTTAGCAAATCAGCCCCAGCATTTT. It is translated as CASSLANQPQHF.

This clone was seen only once. This chain joins TRBV27 and TRBJ2-5; tentative D call: TRBD2 (6 bases). The V and J ends lost 3 bases and 7 bases respectively, with 24 bases between them. The germline V gene has CDR1 MNHEY and CDR2 SMNVEV (reference sequence). This CDR3 is 17 amino acids long. CDR3: CASSLVFETRLWGTQYF. CDR3 bases: TGTGCCAGCAGTTTGGTCTTCGAGACTAGGCTTTGGGGGACCCAGTACTTC.

The chain has TRBV28 and TRBJ2-7; D unclear. Germline V lookup: CDR1 MDHEN, CDR2 SYDVKM. V was clipped by 9 bases and J by 3 bases, with 15 bases between them. CDR3 length equals 13 residues. The CDR3 here is CASTPPLLYEQYF. For the CDR3, the DNA is TGTGCCAGTACCCCTCCACTTCTCTACGAGCAGTACTTC.

V gene TRBV5-1 combines with J gene TRBJ2-3; D gene ambiguous. Germline-derived CDR1 and CDR2 are SGHRS and YFSETQ. The CDR3 has 14 residues. V was trimmed by 0 bases and J by 2 bases, leaving 7 bases between them. The CDR3 DNA reads as TGCGCCAGCAGCTTGGTACAGCCCACAGATACGCAGTATTTT. This translates into CASSLVQPTDTQYF.

Relative to its sample, this clone is hyperexpanded. The genes are TRBV7-6 and TRBJ1-5; 7 bases match TRBD1. Trimming at V came to 5 bases and at J to 8 bases, leaving 9 bases not matched to a gene. The CDR3 is 14 amino acids. Germline loops: CDR1 SGHVS, CDR2 FNYEAQ. The CDR3 spells CASSPNTGTEPQHF. The CDR3 DNA is TGTGCCAGCAGCCCTAATACCGGGACAGAGCCCCAGCATTTT. Using reference TRBV7-6 and TRBJ1-5 for the parts outside the CDR3, the full variable domain is GAGVSQSPRYKVTKRGQDVALRCDPISGHVSLYWYRQALGQGPEFLTYFNYEAQQDKSGLPNDRFSAERPEGSISTLTIQRTEQRDSAMYRCASSPNTGTEPQHFGDGTRLSIL.

The V gene is TRBV5-6, the J gene TRBJ1-1; no reliable D call. Germline assignment: CDR1 SGHDT and CDR2 YYEEEE. This CDR3 has 13 residues. The V end was cut by 1 base, the J end by 8 bases, with 12 bases between. DNA of the CDR3: TGTGCCAGCAGCTTGATCAGGAACATCGAAGCTTTCTTT. Amino acids: CASSLIRNIEAFF.

This clone showed up just a few times. The chain joins TRBV30 to TRBJ2-5, with D possibly being TRBD1 or TRBD2 (5 bases each). The germline V and J ends were trimmed by 4 bases and 3 bases, with 12 bases remaining between them. CDR3 length: 13 amino acids. Looked up from germline, CDR1 is GTSNPN and CDR2 is SVGIG (reference sequence). The CDR3: CAWTPGPKETQYF. CDR3 in DNA: TGTGCCTGGACTCCGGGACCCAAAGAGACCCAGTACTTC.